This TCR beta chain is from a study of blood T cell repertoires in COVID-19. CDR1 and CDR2 (germline): MNHEY, SMNVEV (reference sequence). V shed 5 bases and J shed 0 bases, with 13 bases lying between them. This CDR3 has 15 residues. Sequencing used immunoSEQ multiplex PCR; TCRdb keeps in-frame clones, though not all of them. The sample has tens of thousands of clones; approximately 90% are singletons. The sequencing sample was made of peripheral blood. The chain combines TRBV27 with TRBJ1-1, with a possible D match to TRBD1 (6 bases). This TCR was sampled from a human donor with active COVID-19. The donor label of this sample is uncertain. The CDR3 DNA reads as TGTGCCAGCAGTGTGAGGGGGAACATGAACACTGAAGCTTTCTTT. It yields the protein CASSVRGNMNTEAFF.